This T cell receptor beta chain came from a study of blood T cell repertoires in COVID-19. Study-level information: Samples taken during acute and convalescent COVID-19 were collected in the United States, Italy and Spain. The cDNA or gDNA used as material had been derived from T cells, B-cell-depleted T cells, or PBMCs.

Authors' analysis steps: The authors estimated nucleated cell counts from reference gene primer amplification. Generated by immunoSEQ multiplex PCR, the TCRdb table keeps only in-frame clones and is missing some. V, J and clone size reflect that table, while D and trimming were determined from the DNA. The profile covers approximately 130,000 clones, with roughly four fifths appearing a single time and roughly an eighth taken by the ten largest. This clonotype originated in a human donor in a cohort sampled during active COVID-19. The sample comprised peripheral blood.

The CDR3 nucleotides are TGCGCCAGCAGTGAGAGGGGGGACAGTGAAGCTTTCTTT. As protein: CASSERGDSEAFF. J is TRBJ1-1 and V is TRBV10-1, with 7 bases aligning to TRBD1. The V gene's germline CDR1 is WNHNN and CDR2 SYGVQD (reference sequence). The CDR3 has 13 amino acids. Trimming took 2 bases from V and 7 from J; bases not matched to a gene: 4.